The clone carrying this T cell receptor (beta chain) was recorded many times. Its antigen is unknown. The entry originates in a study of identical twins. The V gene lost 0 bases and the J gene lost 7 bases, with 3 bases spanning the gap. The CDR3 is 12 amino acids. The germline gives CDR1 LGHNA, CDR2 YSLEER. General observations from the study: The abundant beta clonotypes from cord blood had fewer insertions, and memory repertoires had none of this. Models predicted too little out-of-frame TCR alpha sharing in monozygotic twins.

A universal primer site was added by template switching, and unique molecular identifiers were carried by the cDNA. TCRdb reprocessed the 5' RACE reads with MiXCR, giving one entry per CDR3 protein. In the table there are around 250,000 distinct CDR3 sequences, roughly 12% of which are singletons. Separately, the same data were catalogued under a study of yellow fever vaccine responses in identical twins. This second report adds: The T cell response to vaccination in identical twins was reportedly partly convergent and partly personalized.

The genes are TRBV4-3 and TRBJ2-2; D not certain. This receptor was taken from a woman aged 18 to 35 in good health. The sequenced sample consisted of memory (CD45RO+) T cells sorted from blood. CDR3 sequence (DNA): TGCGCCAGCAGCCAAGAGGGCGGGGAGCTGTTTTTT. This gives the protein CASSQEGGELFF.